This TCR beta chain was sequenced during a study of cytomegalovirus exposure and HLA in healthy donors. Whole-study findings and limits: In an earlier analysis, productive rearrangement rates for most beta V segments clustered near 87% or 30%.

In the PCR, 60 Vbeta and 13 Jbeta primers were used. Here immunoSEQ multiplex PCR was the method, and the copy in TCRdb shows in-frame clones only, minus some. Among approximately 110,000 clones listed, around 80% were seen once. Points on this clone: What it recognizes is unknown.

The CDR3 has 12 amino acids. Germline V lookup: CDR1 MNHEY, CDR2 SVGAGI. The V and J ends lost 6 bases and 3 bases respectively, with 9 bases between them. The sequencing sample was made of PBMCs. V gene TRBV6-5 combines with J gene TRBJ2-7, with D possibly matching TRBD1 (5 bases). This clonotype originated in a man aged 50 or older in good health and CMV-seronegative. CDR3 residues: CASSTGLYEQYF. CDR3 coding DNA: TGTGCCAGCAGCACAGGTCTCTACGAGCAGTACTTC.